The subject of this entry is one T cell receptor (beta chain). No antigen is known for it. Profiling relied on immunoSEQ multiplex PCR, and the TCRdb table lists in-frame clones only, not all of them. Counted here are some 4,000 clones, 72% occurring once; the ten biggest clones make up 9.5% to 12%. This sample stems from a study of graft-versus-host responses after intestinal transplantation. Germline V gene lookup returns CDR1 SNHLY and CDR2 FYNNEI. CDR3 length equals 20 residues. The V end lost 7 bases, the J end lost 1 base, and 26 bases lay between the germline ends. Once graft tissue had been processed, intraepithelial and lamina propria lymphocytes were released. Study conclusions and caveats: Circulating GvH clones peaking coincided with falling HvG clones soon after transplant.

This TCR was sampled from a human patient who received an intestinal transplant, so some T cells may come from the graft donor. The genes are TRBV2 and TRBJ2-6; D not certain. Sample: ileum tissue, taken 1018 days after intestinal transplantation. CDR3 residues: CASMMWGYFAWMSGANVLTF. CDR3 sequence (DNA): TGTGCCAGCATGATGTGGGGATACTTTGCTTGGATGTCTGGGGCCAACGTCCTGACTTTC.